This T cell receptor beta chain was recovered during a study of OX40 agonist ivuxolimab in advanced cancers. About the study as a whole: Ivuxolimab was a fully human IgG2 agonistic monoclonal antibody targeting the costimulatory receptor OX40 (CD134). Intravenous ivuxolimab was administered to patients every 2 weeks at six dose levels: 0.01, 0.1, 0.3, 1.5, 3 and 10 mg/kg. Among the 52 dose-escalation patients, 19 had hepatocellular carcinoma, around 15 melanoma, 9 renal cell carcinoma and 9 head and neck cancer. In the dose-escalation cohort, 70% to 85% of patients were male, and the mean age was approximately 60 years, with a range of about 23 to 90. Prior anti-PD-1, anti-PD-L1 or anti-CTLA-4 therapy was permitted, and checkpoint inhibitors had been received by roughly 42% of dose-escalation patients. Partial responses occurred in three dose-escalation patients, of whom one had hepatocellular carcinoma and two had cutaneous melanoma. Peripheral TCRbeta sequencing aimed to test whether ivuxolimab altered TCR sequence diversity and caused clonal T-cell expansion. The paper reports the monotherapy dose-escalation portion (N = 52 patients) of the phase I ivuxolimab trial.

In the case of this clone: It lacks a known antigen. Base qualities are missing; no much larger clone stands one base away.

Genomic DNA was extracted from sorted cells for sequencing of the TCRbeta CDR3 region. TCRbeta CDR3 regions were sequenced using the immunoSEQ Assay. In its TCRdb copy, this immuneACCESS table keeps in-frame sequences only and misses some clones. Where compared with another copy, unresolved V genes explain less than half of these, and the others have no known cause. Counted in this sample were approximately 84,000 clones; 89% of them appeared once. The ten biggest clones cover less than 0.2% of the sample. Broader findings and caveats from the paper: In the 0.1-3.0 mg/kg groups, partial responders were among the patients with the lowest normalized peripheral clonal expansion, particularly in CD8+ T cells. Low levels of normalized T-cell clonal expansion were also shown by some nonresponding patients. After ivuxolimab, CD8+ T cells had more expanded clones than CD4+ T cells on average. The antigen specificity of the clonally expanded peripheral T cells was not determined. At doses of 0.1 to 3.0 mg/kg, clonal expansion of both CD4+ and CD8+ blood T cells was observed from baseline to week 6.

Patients with autoimmune disease history or receiving systemic immunosuppression were excluded from the trial. Peripheral blood for TCR sequencing was collected from all dose cohorts at baseline, on cycle 4 day 1, and on cycle 7 day 1. The samples were drawn from a first-in-human, open-label, multicenter phase I dose-escalation trial of ivuxolimab. Adults with locally advanced or metastatic melanoma, renal cell, hepatocellular, or head and neck squamous cell carcinoma were enrolled in the trial. Before TCR sequencing, CD4+ and CD8+ T cells were separately sorted from peripheral blood. From the germline V gene, CDR1 is SGHRS and CDR2 is YFSETQ. V drops 4 bases and J drops 1 base, leaving 9 bases in between. From its cysteine to its phenylalanine, the CDR3 spans 14 amino acids. CDR3 DNA is the only sequence kept; it has 42 bases, read in frame from the first base.

The chain was built from TRBV5-1 and TRBJ1-3; TRBD1 is perhaps the D gene, given 5 matching bases. This receptor was identified in an adult with an advanced solid tumor such as melanoma, head and neck, liver or kidney cancer. This sample comprised CD4+ or CD8+ T cells sorted from blood, obtained in a trial of the OX40 agonist ivuxolimab. The DNA is TGCGCCAGCAGCCCACAGGTTTCTGGAAACACCATATATTTT. Translation gives CASSPQVSGNTIYF. Beyond the CDR3, the reference TRBV5-1 and TRBJ1-3 genes provide the residues; the full variable domain reads: KAGVTQTPRYLIKTRGQQVTLSCSPISGHRSVSWYQQTPGQGLQFLFEYFSETQRNKGNFPGRFSGRQFSNSRSEMNVSTLELGDSALYLCASSPQVSGNTIYFGEGSWLTVV.